The entry below describes one T cell receptor beta chain. The target antigen is unknown. Germline V gene data show CDR1 as SGHAT and CDR2 as FQNNGV. The CDR3 extends over 17 amino acids. Deletions cut 0 bases from V and 4 bases from J, with 16 bases between. Healthy Caucasians, and only they, were the donors. These data are taken from a study of identical twins. Study observations and caveats: Without tracking the same donors, conclusions rested on cross-sectional statistical analysis.

A universal primer site was incorporated via template switching, and the cDNA contained unique molecular identifiers. TCRdb itself ran the 5' RACE reads through MiXCR, one entry per CDR3 protein. In the table there are 500,000 to 700,000 distinct CDR3 sequences, 7% to 7.5% of which are singletons. These data are also associated with another study on yellow fever vaccine responses in identical twins. This second study notes: Twin vaccine T cell responses reportedly seemed partly convergent, partly personalized.

This receptor was identified in a woman aged 18-29 years in good health. Sequencing input: PBMCs. The gene calls are TRBV11-2 and TRBJ2-1; D is perhaps TRBD2 (5 bases). The CDR3 nucleotides are TGTGCCAGCAGCTTAGATTTAAGGGCTAGCCGGTACAATGAGCAGTTCTTC. Protein product: CASSLDLRASRYNEQFF.